This T cell receptor beta chain comes out of a study of blood T cell repertoires in COVID-19. For the study at large: COVID-19 samples from acute and convalescent phases originated in the United States, Italy and Spain.

The CDR3 spans 15 residues. Germline V gene lookup returns CDR1 SSHAT and CDR2 FNYEAQ (reference sequence). V was cut by 5 bases and J by 0 bases, with 11 bases left in between. Study processing details: Scientists estimated how many nucleated cells there were by amplifying reference gene primers. TCRdb keeps only in-frame clones here, not all; method: immunoSEQ multiplex PCR. V and J calls plus clone size are reproduced from that table; the DNA served to infer D and trimming. The sample holds some 290,000 clones, approximately 90% seen once. Cohorts were based on clinical histories the participants reported. Individuals in the exposed group had encountered a COVID-19 case within 2 weeks preceding study entry.

V gene TRBV7-7 combines with J gene TRBJ2-1; D is ambiguous. The receptor's source is a woman aged 25-40 years who had been exposed to COVID-19. The sample taken for sequencing was PBMCs or T cells enriched from blood (not recorded which). For the CDR3, the DNA is TGTGCCAGCAGCGCCGCGGCGAGCTCCTACAATGAGCAGTTCTTC. Protein: CASSAAASSYNEQFF.